Detailed here is one T cell receptor beta chain. What it binds is not known. The sample is drawn from a study of CD8 T cells in ankylosing spondylitis. Germline V gene sequence: CDR1 MDHEN, CDR2 SYDVKM. The CDR3 covers 15 residues. Trimming cost V 1 base and J 5 bases, with 14 bases left between them. Study outcomes and limitations: Made up of 7 to 9 highly homologous variants, a TCR beta motif appeared characteristic of ankylosing spondylitis blood.

TCRdb re-called the 5' RACE reads through MiXCR, storing one row per CDR3 protein. The table shows 800,000 to 900,000 distinct CDR3 sequences, with around 11% occurring only once. The source of this sequence is a male donor with ankylosing spondylitis. The V and J genes are TRBV28 and TRBJ1-2, with D unclear. The sample taken for sequencing was blood, either unsorted or a sorted T cell fraction (not recorded which). The CDR3 is CASSLSGDPPYGYTF. The CDR3 DNA is TGTGCCAGCAGTTTATCCGGGGATCCGCCGTATGGCTACACCTTC.